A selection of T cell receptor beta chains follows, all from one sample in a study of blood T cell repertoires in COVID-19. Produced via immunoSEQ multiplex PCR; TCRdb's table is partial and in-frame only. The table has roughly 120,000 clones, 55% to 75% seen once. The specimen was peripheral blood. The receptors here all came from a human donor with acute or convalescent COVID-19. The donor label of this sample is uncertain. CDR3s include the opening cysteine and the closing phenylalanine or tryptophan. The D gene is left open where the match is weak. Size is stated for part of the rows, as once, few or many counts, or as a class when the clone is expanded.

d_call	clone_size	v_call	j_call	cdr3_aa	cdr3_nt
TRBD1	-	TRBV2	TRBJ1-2	CASRALLGQGLSTF	TGTGCCAGCAGAGCTCTGTTGGGACAGGGGTTGAGCACCTTC
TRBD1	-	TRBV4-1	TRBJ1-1	CASSQTGAGGTEAFF	TGCGCCAGCAGCCAAACCGGCGCAGGGGGGACTGAAGCTTTCTTT
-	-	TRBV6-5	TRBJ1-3	CASRAVGRAKDTIYF	TGTGCCAGCAGGGCTGTAGGCAGGGCGAAGGACACCATATATTTT
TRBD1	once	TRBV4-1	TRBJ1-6	CASSQEGGQVLYNSPLHF	TGCGCCAGCAGCCAAGAGGGGGGACAGGTGCTCTATAATTCACCCCTCCACTTT
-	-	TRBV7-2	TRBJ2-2	CASTGPNTGELFF	TGTGCCAGCACAGGGCCGAACACCGGGGAGCTGTTTTTT
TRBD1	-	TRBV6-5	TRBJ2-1	CASTHRGYNEQFF	TGTGCCAGCACCCACAGGGGGTACAATGAGCAGTTCTTC
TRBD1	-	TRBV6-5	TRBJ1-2	CASSWTGDEGYTF	TGTGCCAGCAGTTGGACAGGGGACGAGGGCTACACCTTC
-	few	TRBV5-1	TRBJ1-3	CASRQGVSGNTIYF	TGCGCCAGCAGACAGGGCGTCTCTGGAAACACCATATATTTT
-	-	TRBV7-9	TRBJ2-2	CASSTGVDTGELFF	TGTGCCAGCAGCACGGGGGTGGACACCGGGGAGCTGTTTTTT
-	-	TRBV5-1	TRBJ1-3	CASSLVVRPSGNTIYF	TGCGCCAGCAGCTTGGTTGTCAGGCCTTCTGGAAACACCATATATTTT
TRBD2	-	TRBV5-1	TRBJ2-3	CASSPRSGGLADTQYF	TGCGCCAGCAGCCCGCGGAGCGGGGGGTTGGCAGATACGCAGTATTTT
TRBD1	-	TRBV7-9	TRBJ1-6	CASSLVDRGENSPLHF	TGTGCCAGCAGCTTAGTGGACAGGGGGGAGAATTCACCCCTCCACTTT
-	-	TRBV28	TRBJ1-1	CATRGWNTEAFF	TGTGCCACGCGGGGTTGGAACACTGAAGCTTTCTTT
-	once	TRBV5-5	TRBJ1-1	CASSFSQDTEAFF	TGTGCCAGCAGCTTCAGCCAGGACACTGAAGCTTTCTTT
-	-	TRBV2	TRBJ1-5	CASSEKSGVSNQPQHF	TGTGCCAGCAGTGAAAAATCGGGAGTTAGCAATCAGCCCCAGCATTTT
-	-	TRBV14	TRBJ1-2	CASSQGPDGYTF	TGTGCCAGCAGCCAAGGCCCGGATGGCTACACCTTC
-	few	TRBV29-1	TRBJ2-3	CSVASTLTDTQYF	TGCAGCGTGGCATCAACGCTCACAGATACGCAGTATTTT
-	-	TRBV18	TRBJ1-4	CASSPNLRGEKLFF	TGTGCCAGCTCACCCAACCTGAGAGGGGAAAAACTGTTTTTT
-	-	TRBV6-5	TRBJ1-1	CASSTIFTMNTEAFF	TGTGCCAGCAGTACCATCTTCACAATGAACACTGAAGCTTTCTTT
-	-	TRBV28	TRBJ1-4	CASIGPSLNEKLFF	TGTGCCAGCATTGGGCCCAGTCTCAATGAAAAACTGTTTTTT
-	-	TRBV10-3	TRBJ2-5	CAISELEGAQETQYF	TGTGCCATCAGTGAGTTGGAGGGGGCCCAAGAGACCCAGTACTTC
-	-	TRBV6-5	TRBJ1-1	CASSYSGPVPNTEAFF	TGTGCCAGCAGTTACTCTGGGCCTGTCCCGAACACTGAAGCTTTCTTT
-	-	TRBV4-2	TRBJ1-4	CASSQGATTGEEKLFF	TGTGCCAGCAGCCAAGGAGCGACGACTGGAGAGGAAAAACTGTTTTTT
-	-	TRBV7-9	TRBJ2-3	CASSPKGYGRGGTDTQYF	TGTGCCAGCAGCCCTAAAGGCTACGGGCGGGGAGGCACAGATACGCAGTATTTT
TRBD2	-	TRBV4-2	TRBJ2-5	CASSPLGSGGQETQYF	TGTGCCAGCAGCCCCCTGGGGAGCGGGGGACAAGAGACCCAGTACTTC
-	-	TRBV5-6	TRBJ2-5	CASSLTGLYQETQYF	TGTGCCAGCAGCTTGACCGGACTTTACCAAGAGACCCAGTACTTC
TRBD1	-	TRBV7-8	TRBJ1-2	CASSSGTGSGYTF	TGTGCCAGCAGCTCGGGGACAGGGTCTGGCTACACCTTC
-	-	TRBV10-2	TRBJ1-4	CASSEHPTRLNEKLFF	TGCGCCAGCAGTGAGCACCCGACACGGCTTAATGAAAAACTGTTTTTT
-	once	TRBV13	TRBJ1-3	CASSLEGASGNTIYF	TGTGCCAGCAGCTTAGAAGGAGCCTCTGGAAACACCATATATTTT
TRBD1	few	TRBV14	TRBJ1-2	CASSLRDRGVYGYTF	TGTGCCAGCAGCCTACGAGACAGGGGGGTCTATGGCTACACCTTC
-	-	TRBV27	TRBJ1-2	CASTPNRVTVGYTF	TGTGCCAGCACCCCCAACAGGGTAACGGTCGGCTACACCTTC
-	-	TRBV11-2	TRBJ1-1	CASSLALGRGAEAFF	TGTGCCAGCAGCTTAGCCCTTGGCAGGGGCGCTGAAGCTTTCTTT
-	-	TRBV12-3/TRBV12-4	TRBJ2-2	CASSLSGELFF	TGTGCCAGCAGTCTAAGCGGGGAGCTGTTTTTT
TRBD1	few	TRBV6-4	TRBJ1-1	CASSDNRGTEAFF	TGTGCCAGCAGTGATAACAGGGGGACTGAAGCTTTCTTT
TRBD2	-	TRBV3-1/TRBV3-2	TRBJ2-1	CASSPPGKLAGGRELGEQFF	TGTGCCAGCAGCCCCCCGGGGAAACTAGCGGGGGGGCGGGAACTCGGTGAGCAGTTCTTC
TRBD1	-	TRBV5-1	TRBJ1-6	CASSLDRVNNSPLHF	TGCGCCAGCAGCCTTGACAGGGTTAATAATTCACCCCTCCACTTT
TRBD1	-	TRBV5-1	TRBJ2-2	CASGQGDDGTGELFF	TGCGCCAGCGGGCAGGGGGACGACGGGACCGGGGAGCTGTTTTTT
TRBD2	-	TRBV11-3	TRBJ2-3	CASSSGGRGSTDTQYF	TGTGCCAGCAGCTCAGGTGGGCGGGGGAGCACAGATACGCAGTATTTT
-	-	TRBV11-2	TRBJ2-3	CASSVTGSTDTQYF	TGTGCCAGCAGCGTTACAGGGAGCACAGATACGCAGTATTTT
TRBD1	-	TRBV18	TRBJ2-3	CASSRDRGRPGSTDTQYF	TGTGCCAGCTCACGAGACAGGGGGAGACCTGGGAGCACAGATACGCAGTATTTT